This T cell receptor (beta chain) was recorded in a study of cytomegalovirus exposure and HLA in healthy donors. Vbeta (60) and Jbeta (13) primers were used in the PCR. Generated by immunoSEQ multiplex PCR, the TCRdb table keeps only in-frame clones and is missing some. The table lists about 150,000 clones, about four fifths of them singletons. This clone appeared a few times. The antigen is undetermined. Samples came from healthy bone marrow donors. The V gene lost 4 bases and the J gene lost 3 bases, with 12 bases spanning the gap. Germline CDR1 and CDR2: MGHDK and SYGVNS. CDR3 length equals 15 residues. Notes on the study in general: When analyzed later, the rates of TCR association showed variation by HLA locus, with DRB1 the most and HLA-C the fewest.

This sequence was found in a man aged 25 to 40 in good health and CMV-seropositive. The sample comprised PBMCs. The genes are TRBV25-1 and TRBJ2-2; the D gene is possibly TRBD2 (5 bases). The chain's CDR3 is CASSAGSSDTGELFF. CDR3 DNA: TGTGCCAGCAGTGCGGGGTCGTCGGACACCGGGGAGCTGTTTTTT.